Listed here are 26 T cell receptor beta chains from one sample, sequenced in a study of blood T cell repertoires in COVID-19. Some clones are missing from TCRdb's copy, which holds only in-frame ones; the method was immunoSEQ multiplex PCR. The sample has some 150,000 clones, around 89% seen once. The sample was peripheral blood. These receptors were collected from a woman in her thirties or forties with acute or convalescent COVID-19.

The chain uses TRBV18 and TRBJ2-2; D not certain. CDR3 length: 15 amino acids. Trimming shortened V by 0 bases and J by 6 bases, and 11 bases separated the two germline ends. The germline V gene encodes CDR1 KGHSH and CDR2 LQKENI. CDR3 amino acids: CASSPPSQASGELFF. DNA for the CDR3: TGTGCCAGCTCACCACCGTCCCAGGCGTCCGGGGAGCTGTTTTTT. Full variable domain (rest looked up from reference TRBV18 and TRBJ2-2): NAGVMQNPRHLVRRRGQEARLRCSPMKGHSHVYWYRQLPEEGLKFMVYLQKENIIDESGMPKERFSAEFPKEGPSILRIQQVVRGDSAAYFCASSPPSQASGELFFGEGSRLTVL.

The J gene is TRBJ1-1, the V gene TRBV9; D is possibly TRBD1 (5 bases). Deletions cut 4 bases from V and 3 bases from J, with 16 bases between. The CDR3 is 15 residues long. From germline, CDR1 is SGDLS and CDR2 YYNGEE. CDR3 amino acids: CASSTQEQQDTEAFF. As DNA, the CDR3 is TGTGCCAGCAGCACCCAGGAACAACAGGACACTGAAGCTTTCTTT.

The V and J genes are TRBV10-2 and TRBJ2-7, with a weak D call TRBD2 (5 bases). Germline CDR1 reads WSHSY; CDR2 reads SAAADI. Between the trimmed V and J ends, which lost 2 bases and 4 bases, there was a span of 6 bases. The CDR3 consists of 12 residues. The CDR3 spells CASSEGSYEQYF. The CDR3 nucleotides are TGCGCCAGCAGTGAGGGGAGTTACGAGCAGTACTTC.

This chain joins TRBV11-3 and TRBJ2-2; 14 nucleotides line up with TRBD2. The CDR3 sequence is 19 residues long. Germline assignment: CDR1 SGHNT and CDR2 YENEEA. J gave up 4 bases and V 1 base, and 8 bases lay outside the gene matches. CDR3 residues: CASSLVLTSGRAGTGELFF. As DNA, the CDR3 is TGTGCCAGCAGCTTAGTTCTGACTAGCGGGAGGGCCGGCACCGGGGAGCTGTTTTTT.

This chain connects TRBV15 to TRBJ2-1; D possibly corresponds to TRBD1 (6 bases). Looked up from germline, CDR1 is LNHNV and CDR2 is YYDKDF (reference sequence). The CDR3 loop spans 17 amino acids. V gave up 0 bases and J gave up 4 bases, with 16 bases separating them. As DNA, the CDR3 is TGTGCCACCAGCAGAGATTTATGGGGGCGGGTTTACAATGAGCAGTTCTTC. This gives the protein CATSRDLWGRVYNEQFF.

The CDR3 sequence is CASSNRDRGNSPLHF. CDR3 DNA: TGTGCCAGCAGCAACCGGGACAGGGGAAACTCACCCCTCCACTTT. The V call is TRBV7-3, the J call TRBJ1-6; 10 bases are a match to TRBD1. V trimming: 5 bases; J trimming: 10 bases; junction bases outside the gene matches: 8. The CDR3 is 15 amino acids. Per germline, CDR1 SGHTA and CDR2 FQGTGA.

This sequence joins TRBV27 and TRBJ2-2; 7 bases align to TRBD1. Germline-derived CDR1 and CDR2 are MNHEY and SMNVEV (reference sequence). CDR3 length: 12 residues. V dropped 10 bases and J dropped 7; count of bases not matched to a gene: 6. The CDR3 DNA follows: TGTGCCACCGGGACAGTCGGCGGGGAGCTGTTTTTT. This codes for CATGTVGGELFF.

The chain recombines TRBV5-6 with TRBJ1-3; unclear D gene. The CDR3 runs 15 residues. In germline, CDR1 is SGHDT, CDR2 YYEEEE. Between the trimmed V and J ends, which lost 2 bases and 0 bases, there was a span of 9 bases. Here the CDR3 DNA reads TGTGCCAGCAGCTTTGTGGCAGGCTCTGGAAACACCATATATTTT. Its translation is CASSFVAGSGNTIYF.

This chain joins TRBV6-5 and TRBJ2-7; D remains ambiguous. CDR3 length equals 13 residues. The V and J ends lost 8 bases and 2 bases respectively, with 13 bases between them. Germline loops: CDR1 MNHEY, CDR2 SVGAGI. The chain's CDR3 is CASSFDNAYEQYF. CDR3 DNA sequence: TGTGCCAGCTCCTTCGACAACGCCTACGAGCAGTACTTC.

The chain has TRBV11-2 and TRBJ1-5; the D is unclear. The CDR3 totals 13 residues. CDR1 is SGHAT, CDR2 FQNNGV, per germline. V gave up 1 base and J gave up 3 bases, with 4 bases separating them. CDR3 sequence reads: CASSLGANQPQHF. CDR3 nucleotides: TGTGCCAGCAGCTTAGGGGCCAATCAGCCCCAGCATTTT.

This rearrangement joins TRBV18 to TRBJ1-6; weak D call: TRBD1 (5 bases). V was clipped by 2 bases and J by 0 bases, with 14 bases between them. Germline CDR1 is KGHSH and CDR2 is LQKENI. The CDR3 contains 18 residues. The CDR3 nucleotides read TGTGCCAGCTCACCAGGCAGGGAGGCATACTCCTATAATTCACCCCTCCACTTT. Its protein is CASSPGREAYSYNSPLHF.

V is TRBV11-2 and J is TRBJ2-3; D remains unclear. Trimming shortened V by 1 base and J by 2 bases, and 13 bases separated the two germline ends. Germline CDR1 reads SGHAT; CDR2 reads FQNNGV. This CDR3 spans 16 amino acids. The CDR3 sequence is CASSLGLDSNTDTQYF. In DNA form, the CDR3 reads TGTGCCAGCAGCTTAGGATTGGATAGCAACACAGATACGCAGTATTTT. The variable domain in full, completed from reference TRBV11-2 and TRBJ2-3, reads EAGVAQSPRYKIIEKRQSVAFWCNPISGHATLYWYQQILGQGPKLLIQFQNNGVVDDSQLPKDRFSAERLKGVDSTLKIQPAKLEDSAVYLCASSLGLDSNTDTQYFGPGTRLTVL.

The chain combines TRBV5-6 with TRBJ2-7; D uncertain. Trimming shortened V by 4 bases and J by 3 bases, and 17 bases separated the two germline ends. Germline lookup yields CDR1 SGHDT and CDR2 YYEEEE. The CDR3 extends over 15 amino acids. The CDR3 sequence is CASSPLVRGYYEQYF. The CDR3 region has the DNA TGTGCCAGCAGCCCGTTAGTGCGCGGCTACTACGAGCAGTACTTC.

The chain recombines TRBV29-1 with TRBJ1-2, with 8 positions matching TRBD1. V shed 6 bases, J shed 11 bases, and the junction held 8 bases outside the gene matches. The CDR3 is made up of 11 amino acids. Germline CDR1 reads SQVTM; CDR2 reads ANQGSEA. CDR3 sequence: CSVARDRHYTF. Written as DNA, the CDR3 is TGCAGCGTCGCTCGGGACAGGCATTACACCTTC. Full variable domain (missing parts from reference TRBV29-1 and TRBJ1-2): SAVISQKPSRDICQRGTSLTIQCQVDSQVTMMFWYRQQPGQSLTLIATANQGSEATYESGFVIDKFPISRPNLTFSTLTVSNMSPEDSSIYLCSVARDRHYTFGSGTRLTVV.

The chain recombines TRBV24-1 with TRBJ2-1; TRBD2 aligns across 9 bases. CDR1 and CDR2 (germline): KGHDR, SFDVKD. The CDR3 loop spans 18 amino acids. V lost 2 bases, J lost 0 bases, and 7 bases stayed unmatched. CDR3 nucleotides: TGTGCCACCAGTGATTCGTGGGGTAGCGGGAGCTCCTACAATGAGCAGTTCTTC. Its protein product is CATSDSWGSGSSYNEQFF.

The chain is built from TRBV7-2 and TRBJ2-1; perhaps TRBD2 as D (5 bases). V lost 2 bases and J lost 7, with 18 bases in between. The CDR3 runs to 16 residues. CDR1 and CDR2 from the germline V gene are SGHTA and FQGNSA. Here the CDR3 DNA reads TGTGCCAGCAGCTTATGGGCGGGCGTATTCAGAAATGAGCAGTTCTTC. Translating it yields CASSLWAGVFRNEQFF.

About this clone: The junction does not match germline at one end; this may be a read error. This chain uses TRBV7-7 with TRBJ2-1; 7 bases align to TRBD2. This CDR3 has 13 amino acids. Germline V lookup: CDR1 SSHAT, CDR2 FNYEAQ (reference sequence). CDR3 sequence (DNA): TGTGCTAGCAGCCACGATGTACTAGCGGAGCAGTTCTTC. Its translation: CASSHDVLAEQFF.

The chain employs TRBV18 and TRBJ1-2, with 9 positions matching TRBD1. The CDR3 is 15 amino acids. Looked up from germline, CDR1 is KGHSH and CDR2 is LQKENI. V trimming: 2 bases; J trimming: 6 bases; junction bases outside the gene matches: 7. The CDR3 is CASSPGLRQGDGYTF. The CDR3 nucleotides read TGTGCCAGCTCACCAGGCTTGCGACAGGGGGATGGCTACACCTTC.

The rearrangement links TRBV11-2 to TRBJ1-4; unclear D gene. Looked up from germline, CDR1 is SGHAT and CDR2 is FQNNGV. CDR3 length equals 15 residues. V was pared by 1 base and J by 4 bases, with 10 bases between. Here the CDR3 reads CASSLVSPSNEKLFF. The CDR3 DNA reads TGTGCCAGCAGCTTAGTGTCCCCCAGTAATGAAAAACTGTTTTTT.

This chain connects TRBV5-4 to TRBJ1-2; D may be TRBD1 (5 bases). The V and J ends lost 4 bases and 12 bases respectively, with 22 bases between them. In germline, CDR1 is SGHNT, CDR2 YYREEE (reference sequence). This CDR3 spans 14 amino acids. In DNA, the CDR3 is TGTGCCAGCAGCCGAGGCGGGGTGACAGCGCCGCACACCTTC. Its protein product is CASSRGGVTAPHTF.

This clone was observed a single time. The V call is TRBV15, the J call TRBJ2-6; D is unclear. The CDR3 totals 15 residues. Germline V gene data show CDR1 as LNHNV and CDR2 as YYDKDF (reference sequence). The V end was cut by 0 bases, the J end by 0 bases, with 3 bases between. The CDR3 loop reads CATSRDNSGANVLTF. The CDR3 nucleotides read TGTGCCACCAGCAGAGACAACTCTGGGGCCAACGTCCTGACTTTC.

The chain links TRBV29-1 to TRBJ1-2; D might be TRBD1 (5 bases). In germline, CDR1 is SQVTM, CDR2 ANQGSEA. The CDR3 loop spans 12 amino acids. Trimming removed 7 bases at V and 2 bases at J, with 11 bases between. The CDR3 DNA sequence: TGCAGCGGTGCCAGGGCGAACTATGGCTACACCTTC. It is translated as CSGARANYGYTF.

This sequence joins TRBV18 and TRBJ1-2, with 7 bases lining up with TRBD1. This CDR3 region has 15 residues. The V and J ends lost 5 bases and 3 bases, in that order; junction bases with no gene match: 9. Germline CDR1 KGHSH, CDR2 LQKENI. CDR3 protein: CASSATRGADYGYTF. The CDR3 DNA reads TGTGCCAGCTCAGCCACCAGGGGGGCGGACTATGGCTACACCTTC. The whole variable domain, filled in from reference TRBV18 and TRBJ1-2, reads NAGVMQNPRHLVRRRGQEARLRCSPMKGHSHVYWYRQLPEEGLKFMVYLQKENIIDESGMPKERFSAEFPKEGPSILRIQQVVRGDSAAYFCASSATRGADYGYTFGSGTRLTVV.

This chain joins TRBV6-5 and TRBJ1-3; TRBD1 agrees at 7 bases. Germline lookup yields CDR1 MNHEY and CDR2 SVGAGI. J gave up 0 bases and V 8 bases, and 1 base lay outside the gene matches. The CDR3 totals 13 residues. CDR3 amino acids: CASYRGSGNTIYF. Here the CDR3 DNA reads TGTGCCAGCTACAGGGGCTCTGGAAACACCATATATTTT.

This CDR3 reads CASSDRGNTDTQYF. CDR3 DNA sequence: TGTGCCAGTAGCGACAGGGGCAACACAGATACGCAGTATTTT. The chain employs TRBV19 and TRBJ2-3; 8 bases are shared with TRBD1. The J segment lost 2 bases and the V segment lost 6 bases, leaving 4 bases of the junction unmatched. CDR1 and CDR2 from the germline V gene are LNHDA and SQIVND (reference sequence). This CDR3 has 14 residues.

The chain joins TRBV7-8 to TRBJ2-5, with a possible D match to TRBD2 (7 bases). The CDR3 length is 14 residues. Per germline, CDR1 SGHVS and CDR2 FQNEAQ. Trimming shortened V by 2 bases and J by 7 bases, and 14 bases separated the two germline ends. CDR3 sequence: CASSLLGGPGTQYF. In nucleotides, the CDR3 is TGTGCCAGCAGCTTATTGGGGGGGCCAGGGACCCAGTACTTC.